This entry lists 11 T cell receptor beta chains sequenced from one sample in a study of cytomegalovirus exposure and HLA in healthy donors. A multiplex PCR was run with 60 Vbeta primers and 13 Jbeta primers. The repertoire was sequenced with immunoSEQ multiplex PCR; TCRdb's copy has only in-frame clones and lacks some. This sample has 150,000 to 200,000 clones; 80% to 90% occur once, and the top ten carry around 7.7%. Sequencing was done on a sample of PBMCs. Receptors were obtained from a woman aged 30 to 39 in good health and CMV-seropositive.

The rearrangement joins TRBV5-8 to TRBJ2-2, with 9 bases aligning to TRBD1. The junction had 6 bases not matched to a gene; V was cut back by 2 bases and J by 7 bases. Germline CDR1 and CDR2: SGHTS and YDEGEE. This CDR3 region has 15 residues. The CDR3 nucleotides are TGTGCCAGCAGCTTACCGGGACAGGGTATCGGGGAGCTGTTTTTT. This gives the protein CASSLPGQGIGELFF. Supplemented by reference TRBV5-8 and TRBJ2-2, the full variable domain reads EAGVTQSPTHLIKTRGQQATLRCSPISGHTSVYWYQQALGLGLQFLLWYDEGEERNRGNFPPRFSGRQFPNYSSELNVNALELEDSALYLCASSLPGQGIGELFFGEGSRLTVL.

The chain joins TRBV2 to TRBJ2-1, with D possibly being TRBD1 (6 bases). This CDR3 has 13 amino acids. V was clipped by 8 bases and J by 0 bases, with 8 bases between them. Germline CDR1 reads SNHLY; CDR2 reads FYNNEI. This CDR3 reads CASQGGSYNEQFF. CDR3 in DNA: TGTGCCAGCCAAGGGGGCTCCTACAATGAGCAGTTCTTC.

This clone was seen a single time. V usage is TRBV2 and J usage is TRBJ1-5; 7 bases map to TRBD1. This CDR3 contains 14 residues. The trim removed 8 bases at V and 4 bases at J, leaving 8 bases unmatched. Germline CDR1 is SNHLY and CDR2 is FYNNEI. DNA for the CDR3: TGTGCCAGCGGGAGGACAGGCATGAATCAGCCCCAGCATTTT. Protein sequence: CASGRTGMNQPQHF.

This rearrangement joins TRBV5-4 to TRBJ1-4; 7 nucleotides line up with TRBD1. J was trimmed by 7 bases and V by 0 bases; bases with no gene match: 3. Germline CDR1 reads SGHNT; CDR2 reads YYREEE (reference sequence). CDR3 size: 14 residues. CDR3 coding DNA: TGTGCCAGCAGCTTGGACAGGGGTACTGAAAAACTGTTTTTT. Translation gives CASSLDRGTEKLFF.

The rearrangement links TRBV6-6 to TRBJ2-7; D is undetermined. Trimming took off 1 base at V and 3 bases at J, with 10 bases between the two ends. The germline CDR1 and CDR2 sequences are MNHNY and SVGAGI (reference sequence). CDR3 length: 14 residues. As DNA, the CDR3 is TGTGCCAGCAGTTACTACGACCGCGGCTACGAGCAGTACTTC. Protein: CASSYYDRGYEQYF.

The V gene is TRBV6-1, the J gene TRBJ1-5, with D possibly matching TRBD1 (5 bases). This CDR3 comprises 13 residues. Germline assignment: CDR1 MNHNS and CDR2 SASEGT. Trimming shortened V by 4 bases and J by 5 bases, and 9 bases separated the two germline ends. The CDR3 DNA reads TGTGCCAGCAGTGGGACATTGGATCAGCCCCAGCATTTT. This encodes CASSGTLDQPQHF.

The V and J genes are TRBV19 and TRBJ1-1; D possibly corresponds to TRBD1 (5 bases). The CDR3 runs 14 residues. With 1 base removed from V and 5 bases from J, the gap between germline ends came to 11 bases. Germline CDR1 and CDR2: LNHDA and SQIVND (reference sequence). CDR3 DNA sequence: TGTGCCAGTAGTATAGTGCGGGGGACGACTGAAGCTTTCTTT. Its protein product is CASSIVRGTTEAFF.

The chain has TRBV5-5 and TRBJ2-1; the D is unclear. CDR1 SGHKS and CDR2 YYEKEE come from the germline V gene (reference sequence). Trimming left V 1 base short and J 10 bases short, with 9 bases between. The CDR3 extends over 12 amino acids. CDR3 bases: TGTGCCAGCAGCTTGTTACCGAGGGAGCAGTTCTTC. This encodes CASSLLPREQFF.

The chain is built from TRBV7-2 and TRBJ1-3; TRBD1 is a possible D gene (5 bases). Trimming stripped 1 base from V and 0 bases from J, with 13 bases between. The CDR3 has 17 amino acids. CDR1 SGHTA and CDR2 FQGNSA come from the germline V gene. The CDR3 here is CASSLDGRGSSGNTIYF. Written as DNA, the CDR3 is TGTGCCAGCAGCTTAGATGGTCGGGGGAGCTCTGGAAACACCATATATTTT. The full variable domain, its missing parts supplied by reference TRBV7-2 and TRBJ1-3, is GAGVSQSPSNKVTEKGKDVELRCDPISGHTALYWYRQSLGQGLEFLIYFQGNSAPDKSGLPSDRFSAERTGGSVSTLTIQRTQQEDSAVYLCASSLDGRGSSGNTIYFGEGSWLTVV.

This chain links TRBV7-2 with TRBJ2-2, with D possibly TRBD1 on 5 matching bases. The CDR3 has 13 amino acids. The V gene's germline CDR1 is SGHTA and CDR2 FQGNSA. Trimming left V 6 bases short and J 5 bases short, with 10 bases between. The CDR3 sequence: CASSHQGTGELFF. CDR3 in DNA: TGTGCCAGCAGTCATCAGGGTACCGGGGAGCTGTTTTTT.

The V and J genes are TRBV4-3 and TRBJ2-1; tentatively, D is TRBD2 (6 bases). The V gene's germline CDR1 is LGHNA and CDR2 YSLEER. The CDR3 is 17 amino acids. Trimming pared 1 base from V and 6 bases from J, leaving 19 bases between. Here the CDR3 reads CASSQVAGTVALNEQFF. CDR3 bases: TGCGCCAGCAGCCAAGTTGCGGGAACGGTAGCCCTCAATGAGCAGTTCTTC.